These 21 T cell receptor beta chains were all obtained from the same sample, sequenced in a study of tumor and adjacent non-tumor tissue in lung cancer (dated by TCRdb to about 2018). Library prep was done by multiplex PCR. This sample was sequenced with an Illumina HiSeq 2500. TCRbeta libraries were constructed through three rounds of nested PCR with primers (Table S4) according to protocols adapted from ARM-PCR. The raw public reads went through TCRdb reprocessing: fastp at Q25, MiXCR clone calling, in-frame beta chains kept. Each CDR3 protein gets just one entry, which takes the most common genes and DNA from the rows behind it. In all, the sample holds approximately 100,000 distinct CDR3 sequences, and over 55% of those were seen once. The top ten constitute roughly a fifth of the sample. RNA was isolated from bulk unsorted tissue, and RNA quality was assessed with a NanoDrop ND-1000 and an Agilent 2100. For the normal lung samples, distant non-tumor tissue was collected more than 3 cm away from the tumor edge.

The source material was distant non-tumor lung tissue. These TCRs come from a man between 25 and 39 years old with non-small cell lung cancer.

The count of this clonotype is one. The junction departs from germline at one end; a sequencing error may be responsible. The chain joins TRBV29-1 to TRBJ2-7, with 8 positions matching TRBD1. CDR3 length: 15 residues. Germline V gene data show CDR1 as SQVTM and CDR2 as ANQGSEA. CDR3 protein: CSVGDSGQGFYEHYF. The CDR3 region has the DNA TGCAGTGTTGGAGACTCAGGACAGGGATTCTACGAGCACTACTTC.

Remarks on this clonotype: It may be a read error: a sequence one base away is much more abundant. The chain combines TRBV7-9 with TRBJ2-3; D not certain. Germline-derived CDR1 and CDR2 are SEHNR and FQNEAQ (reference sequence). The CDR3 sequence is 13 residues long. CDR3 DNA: TGTGCCATCCTGGATGGGGTGGCGGATAGGCAGTATTTT. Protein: CAILDGVADRQYF.

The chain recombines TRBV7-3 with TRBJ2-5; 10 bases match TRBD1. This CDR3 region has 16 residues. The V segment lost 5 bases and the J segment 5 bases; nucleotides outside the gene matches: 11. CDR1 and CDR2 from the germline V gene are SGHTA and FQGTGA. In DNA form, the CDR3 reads TGTGCCAGCAGCAGAACACAGACAGGGGGCCGGGAGACCCAGTACTTC. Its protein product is CASSRTQTGGRETQYF.

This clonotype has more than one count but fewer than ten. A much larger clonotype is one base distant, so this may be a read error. In DNA form, the CDR3 reads TGTGTCAGCATTGGACAGGGGGTCACTGAAGCTTTCTTT. This codes for CVSIGQGVTEAFF. The chain uses TRBV6-1 and TRBJ1-1, with 10 bases aligning to TRBD1. The germline gives CDR1 MNHNS, CDR2 SASEGT. The CDR3 is 13 residues long.

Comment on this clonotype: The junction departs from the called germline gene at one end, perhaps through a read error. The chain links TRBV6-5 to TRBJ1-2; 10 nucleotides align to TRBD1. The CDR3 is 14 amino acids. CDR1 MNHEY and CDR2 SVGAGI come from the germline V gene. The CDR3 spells CASTEGQGLRGYAF. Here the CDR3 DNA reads TGTGCCAGCACTGAGGGACAGGGGCTACGGGGCTACGCCTTC.

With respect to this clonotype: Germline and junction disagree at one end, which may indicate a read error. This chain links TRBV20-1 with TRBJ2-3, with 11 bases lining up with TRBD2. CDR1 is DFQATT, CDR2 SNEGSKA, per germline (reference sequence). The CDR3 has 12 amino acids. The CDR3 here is CSPSGRWDTQYF. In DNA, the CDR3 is TGCAGTCCTAGCGGGAGGTGGGATACACAGTATTTT.

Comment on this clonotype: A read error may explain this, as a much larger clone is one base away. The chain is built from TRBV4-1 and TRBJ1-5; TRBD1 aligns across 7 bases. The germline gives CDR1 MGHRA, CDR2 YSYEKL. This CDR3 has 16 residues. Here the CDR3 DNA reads TGCGCCTGCAGCCACGCCCTGGACAGGCCCCGTGGGCCCCAGCATTTT. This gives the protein CACSHALDRPRGPQHF.

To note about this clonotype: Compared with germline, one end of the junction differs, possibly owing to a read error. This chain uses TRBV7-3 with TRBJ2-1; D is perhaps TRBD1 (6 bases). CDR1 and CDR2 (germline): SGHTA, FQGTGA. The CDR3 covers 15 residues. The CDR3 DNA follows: TGTGTCAGCAGCTCAACCGGGACAACCTACAATGAGCAGTTCTTC. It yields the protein CVSSSTGTTYNEQFF.

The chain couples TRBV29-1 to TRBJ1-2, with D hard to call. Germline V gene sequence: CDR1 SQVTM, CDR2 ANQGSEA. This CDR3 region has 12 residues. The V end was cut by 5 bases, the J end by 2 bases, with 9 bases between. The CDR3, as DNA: TGCAGCGTTACTCAGGCGAACTATGGCTACACCTTC. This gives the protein CSVTQANYGYTF.

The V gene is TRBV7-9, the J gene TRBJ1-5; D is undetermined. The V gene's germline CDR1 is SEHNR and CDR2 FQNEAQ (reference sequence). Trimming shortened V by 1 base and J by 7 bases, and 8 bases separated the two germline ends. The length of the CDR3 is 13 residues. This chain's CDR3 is CASSLGSRQPQHF. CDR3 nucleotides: TGTGCCAGCAGCTTAGGATCGCGACAGCCCCAGCATTTT.

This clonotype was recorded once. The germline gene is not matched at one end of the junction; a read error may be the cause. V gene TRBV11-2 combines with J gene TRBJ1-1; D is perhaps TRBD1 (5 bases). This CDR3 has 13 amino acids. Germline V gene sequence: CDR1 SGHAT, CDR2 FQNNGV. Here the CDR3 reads CASSPGTNIEAFF. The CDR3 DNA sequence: TGTGCCAGCAGCCCCGGGACGAACATTGAAGCCTTCTTT.

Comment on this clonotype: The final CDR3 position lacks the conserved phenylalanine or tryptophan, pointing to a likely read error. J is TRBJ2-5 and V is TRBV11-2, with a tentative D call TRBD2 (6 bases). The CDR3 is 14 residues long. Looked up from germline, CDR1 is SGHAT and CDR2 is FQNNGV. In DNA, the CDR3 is TGTGTCAGCAGCCCGGCGGCGGGGCATGAGACCCAGTACATC. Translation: CVSSPAAGHETQYI.

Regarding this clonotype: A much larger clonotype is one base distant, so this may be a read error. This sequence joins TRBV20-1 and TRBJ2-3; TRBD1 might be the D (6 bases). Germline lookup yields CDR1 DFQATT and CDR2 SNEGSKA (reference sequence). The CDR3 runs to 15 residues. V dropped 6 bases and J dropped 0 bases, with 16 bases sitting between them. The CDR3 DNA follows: TGCAGTGCCCCCTCGTGGGGGCCTAGCACAGATACGCAGTATTTT. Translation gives CSAPSWGPSTDTQYF.

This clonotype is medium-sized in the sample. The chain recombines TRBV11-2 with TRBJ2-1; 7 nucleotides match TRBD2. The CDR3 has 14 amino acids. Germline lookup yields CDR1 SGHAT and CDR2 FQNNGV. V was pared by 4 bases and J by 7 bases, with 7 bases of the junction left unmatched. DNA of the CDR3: TGTGCCAGCAGCTCAGCGGGAAATAGGAATGAGCAGTTCTTC. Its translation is CASSSAGNRNEQFF.

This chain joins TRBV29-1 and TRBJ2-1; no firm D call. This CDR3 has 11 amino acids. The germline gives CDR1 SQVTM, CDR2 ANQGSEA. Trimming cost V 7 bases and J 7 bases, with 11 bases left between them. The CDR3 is CSARLDNEQFF. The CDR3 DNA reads TGCAGCGCCCGATTAGATAATGAGCAGTTCTTC.

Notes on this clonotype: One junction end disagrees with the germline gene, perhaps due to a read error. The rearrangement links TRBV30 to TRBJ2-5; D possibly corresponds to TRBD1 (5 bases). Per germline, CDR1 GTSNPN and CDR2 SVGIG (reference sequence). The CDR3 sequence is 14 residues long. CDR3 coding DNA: TGTGTCTGGAGTGCCGGACAAGGGCAAGAGACCCAGTACTTC. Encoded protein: CVWSAGQGQETQYF.

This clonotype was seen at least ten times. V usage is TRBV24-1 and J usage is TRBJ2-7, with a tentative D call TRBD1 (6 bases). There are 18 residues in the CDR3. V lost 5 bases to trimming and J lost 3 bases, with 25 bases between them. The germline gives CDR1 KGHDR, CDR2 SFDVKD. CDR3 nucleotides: TGTGCCACCAGTGGTCCGGTTCCGGACAGACGGGATCACTACGAGCAGTACTTC. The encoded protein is CATSGPVPDRRDHYEQYF.

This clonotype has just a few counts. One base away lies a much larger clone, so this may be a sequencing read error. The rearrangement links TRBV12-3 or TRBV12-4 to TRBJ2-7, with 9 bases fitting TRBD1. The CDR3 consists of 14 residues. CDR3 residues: CVSSKDRTGDEQYF. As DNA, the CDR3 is TGTGTCAGCAGCAAAGATCGGACAGGGGATGAGCAGTACTTC.

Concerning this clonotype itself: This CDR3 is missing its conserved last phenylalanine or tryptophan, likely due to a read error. The CDR3 coding sequence is TGTGCCAGCACTCACTCAGGCAGGGCGACTAAAAACATTCAGTACGTC. It specifies CASTHSGRATKNIQYV. The chain recombines TRBV11-1 with TRBJ2-4; TRBD1 might be the D (5 bases). The germline V gene encodes CDR1 SGHAT and CDR2 FQDESV (reference sequence). CDR3 length equals 16 residues. V lost 7 bases, J lost 4 bases, and 20 bases lay in between.

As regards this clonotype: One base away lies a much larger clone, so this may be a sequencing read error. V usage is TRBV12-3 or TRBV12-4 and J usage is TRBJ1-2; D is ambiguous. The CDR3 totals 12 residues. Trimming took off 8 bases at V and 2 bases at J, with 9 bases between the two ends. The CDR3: CASCVQNYGYTF. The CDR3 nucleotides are TGTGCCAGCTGCGTGCAGAACTATGGCTACACCTTC.

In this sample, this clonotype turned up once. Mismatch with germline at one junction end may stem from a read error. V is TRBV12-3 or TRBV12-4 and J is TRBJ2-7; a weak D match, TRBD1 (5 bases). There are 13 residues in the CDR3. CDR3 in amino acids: CASSLGQGYKQYF. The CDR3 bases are TGTGCCAGCAGTTTAGGTCAGGGCTACAAGCAGTACTTC.